These 3 T cell receptor beta chains were all obtained from the same sample, sequenced in a study of PD-L1 blockade in urothelial cancer. The time point was: peripheral blood 6 weeks after treatment start. The assay was immunoSEQ multiplex PCR, and TCRdb's table has in-frame clones only and misses some. The sample holds roughly 40,000 clones, roughly 89% seen once. Specimen: PBMCs, collected around atezolizumab (anti-PD-L1) treatment. The origin of the receptors is a man in his 70s with urothelial cancer.

The chain carries TRBV27 and TRBJ1-1; possibly TRBD1 for D (5 bases). The CDR3 runs 14 residues. Germline V gene lookup returns CDR1 MNHEY and CDR2 SMNVEV (reference sequence). V lost 4 bases to trimming and J lost 4 bases, with 13 bases between them. The CDR3 coding sequence is TGTGCCAGCAGTTGGGGGGTGGGGAGCACTGAAGCTTTCTTT. Translating gives CASSWGVGSTEAFF.

The chain couples TRBV7-9 to TRBJ1-1; perhaps TRBD1 as D (5 bases). CDR3 size: 13 residues. Germline CDR1 is SEHNR and CDR2 is FQNEAQ (reference sequence). The germline V and J ends were trimmed by 7 bases and 1 base, with 10 bases remaining between them. The CDR3 DNA reads TGTGCCAGCAACAGGCCCGCGAACACTGAAGCTTTCTTT. This sequence encodes CASNRPANTEAFF.

The gene calls are TRBV19 and TRBJ2-7, with TRBD2 matching 8 bases. The CDR3 is 17 amino acids. Trimming removed 3 bases from V and 6 bases from J; junction bases left unmatched: 16. The germline V gene encodes CDR1 LNHDA and CDR2 SQIVND (reference sequence). CDR3 nucleotide sequence: TGTGCCAGTAGTATGATCCCATCAAGCGGGAGAACCGGCGAGCAGTACTTC. Translating gives CASSMIPSSGRTGEQYF.